The TCR beta chain under discussion was sequenced for a study of blood T cell repertoires in COVID-19. Sequencing was performed with immunoSEQ multiplex PCR; in TCRdb, only in-frame clones are kept and a portion is missing. The data hold approximately 250,000 clones, with more than 75% observed a single time. The ends were cut back, 8 bases at V and 5 bases at J, with 13 bases in the middle. This CDR3 contains 12 residues. Germline V gene lookup returns CDR1 SNHLY and CDR2 FYNNEI. This clone occurred a few times. Researchers sorted participants into cohorts using their self-reported clinical history. The TCR comes from a woman aged 55 to 70 in a cohort exposed to, infected with or recovered from COVID-19 (not recorded which). The specimen was PBMCs or T cells enriched from blood (not recorded which). The chain links TRBV2 to TRBJ2-7; the D gene is possibly TRBD2 (5 bases). Here the CDR3 reads CASLYVGDEQYF. The DNA of the CDR3 is TGTGCCAGCCTCTACGTGGGAGACGAGCAGTACTTC.